The 13 T cell receptor beta chains below come from one sample, sequenced in a study of shared T cell receptors in the human thymus. Assay: immunoSEQ multiplex PCR; the TCRdb copy retains only in-frame clones and omits some. This sample carries roughly 700,000 clones, 85% to 90% of them seen once, and the ten largest clones take about 0.01%. These same records also appear under a second study, on human thymus T cells.

The specimen sequenced was thymocytes. Receptors were obtained from a boy younger than two with a congenital heart defect.

Worth noting for this clone: At the DNA level, this CDR3 is encoded by other sequences in the same sample as well. V gene TRBV7-2 combines with J gene TRBJ2-7; TRBD2 might be the D (5 bases). Trimming removed 0 bases from V and 0 bases from J, with 9 bases in between. The CDR3 has 15 residues. The V gene's germline CDR1 is SGHTA and CDR2 FQGNSA. CDR3 nucleotide sequence: TGTGCCAGCAGCTTAGCGGCTGGGAGCTCCTACGAGCAGTACTTC. Its translation: CASSLAAGSSYEQYF.

The chain employs TRBV20-1 and TRBJ2-7; no reliable D call. Germline V gene lookup returns CDR1 DFQATT and CDR2 SNEGSKA (reference sequence). The length of the CDR3 is 11 residues. Deletions cut 4 bases from V and 3 bases from J, with 7 bases between. The DNA of the CDR3 is TGCAGTGCTACCCTAGACTACGAGCAGTACTTC. Protein sequence: CSATLDYEQYF.

The chain is built from TRBV10-3 and TRBJ2-1, with D possibly matching TRBD2 (6 bases). CDR1 is ENHRY, CDR2 SYGVKD, per germline. This CDR3 is 13 amino acids long. Deletions cut 10 bases from V and 2 bases from J, with 12 bases between. Written as DNA, the CDR3 is TGTGCCACCTTAGGAGGGCCCTACAATGAGCAGTTCTTC. Protein product: CATLGGPYNEQFF.

V and J are TRBV14 and TRBJ2-3; D perhaps matches TRBD2 (6 bases). CDR3 length: 14 amino acids. Germline loops: CDR1 SGHDN, CDR2 FVKESK. V was shortened by 4 bases and J by 3 bases, with 11 bases between the two germline ends. The CDR3 DNA is TGTGCCAGCAGCCTGGCTGGGGGGACAGATACGCAGTATTTT. This translates into CASSLAGGTDTQYF.

This clone was seen only once. This rearrangement joins TRBV6-4 to TRBJ2-3, with 8 bases lining up with TRBD2. The trim removed 0 bases at V and 6 bases at J, leaving 8 bases unmatched. This CDR3 has 16 residues. Germline V gives CDR1 MRHNA, CDR2 SNTAGT. CDR3 protein: CASSDSNGRAIDTQYF. The CDR3 DNA sequence: TGTGCCAGCAGTGACTCCAACGGGAGGGCCATCGATACGCAGTATTTT.

The V gene is TRBV2, the J gene TRBJ1-2, with D possibly TRBD1 on 5 matching bases. Looked up from germline, CDR1 is SNHLY and CDR2 is FYNNEI. The CDR3 sequence is 11 residues long. V lost 3 bases and J 9 bases, leaving 8 bases between the germline ends. The CDR3 region has the DNA TGTGCCAGCAGTGAGTCAGGGCGCTACACCTTC. Translating it yields CASSESGRYTF.

This chain links TRBV27 with TRBJ1-2; 8 nucleotides agree with TRBD1. The junction had 7 bases not matched to a gene; V was cut back by 5 bases and J by 5 bases. CDR3 length: 14 amino acids. The germline gives CDR1 MNHEY, CDR2 SMNVEV (reference sequence). Here the CDR3 DNA reads TGTGCCAGCAGTCCTCCGGGACAGGTATATGGCTACACCTTC. Its translation: CASSPPGQVYGYTF.

The rearrangement uses TRBV7-9 and TRBJ2-7, with 9 positions matching TRBD1. The CDR3 runs 17 residues. CDR1 SEHNR and CDR2 FQNEAQ come from the germline V gene (reference sequence). V trimming: 5 bases; J trimming: 2 bases; junction bases outside the gene matches: 13. This chain's CDR3 is CASSNIQDRGVTYEQYF. CDR3 in DNA: TGTGCCAGCAGCAATATACAGGACAGGGGAGTGACCTACGAGCAGTACTTC.

The V gene is TRBV2, the J gene TRBJ2-5, with TRBD2 matching over 9 bases. V trimming: 9 bases; J trimming: 1 base; junction bases outside the gene matches: 3. Germline V gene lookup returns CDR1 SNHLY and CDR2 FYNNEI. The CDR3 is 13 residues long. In nucleotides, the CDR3 is TGTGCCAGGGAGACTAGCGGCCAAGAGACCCAGTACTTC. Translated: CARETSGQETQYF. Full variable domain (outside the CDR3, taken from reference TRBV2 and TRBJ2-5): EPEVTQTPSHQVTQMGQEVILRCVPISNHLYFYWYRQILGQKVEFLVSFYNNEISEKSEIFDDQFSVERPDGSNFTLKIRSTKLEDSAMYFCARETSGQETQYFGPGTRLLVL.

This clone was detected once. This chain joins TRBV4-3 and TRBJ2-7; a weak D match, TRBD2 (6 bases). The ends were cut back, 5 bases at V and 0 bases at J, with 17 bases in the middle. Germline V gene lookup returns CDR1 LGHNA and CDR2 YSLEER. The CDR3 extends over 16 amino acids. The CDR3 coding sequence is TGCGCCAGCAGCGTGTCCTTAGCGGCCCTCTCCTACGAGCAGTACTTC. Its translation: CASSVSLAALSYEQYF.

The chain combines TRBV5-1 with TRBJ2-1, with 12 positions matching TRBD2. V gave up 6 bases and J gave up 8 bases; unmatched junction bases: 9. The CDR3 sequence is 15 residues long. Germline CDR1 and CDR2: SGHRS and YFSETQ. This chain's CDR3 is CASTASGRALDEQFF. The CDR3 bases are TGCGCCAGCACGGCTAGCGGGAGGGCCCTGGATGAGCAGTTCTTC. The variable domain in full, completed from reference TRBV5-1 and TRBJ2-1, reads KAGVTQTPRYLIKTRGQQVTLSCSPISGHRSVSWYQQTPGQGLQFLFEYFSETQRNKGNFPGRFSGRQFSNSRSEMNVSTLELGDSALYLCASTASGRALDEQFFGPGTRLTVL.

This sequence joins TRBV6-1 and TRBJ1-1; the match to TRBD1 covers 7 bases. The V gene's germline CDR1 is MNHNS and CDR2 SASEGT. The ends lost 1 base at V and 7 bases at J; junction bases unmatched: 3. The CDR3 totals 13 residues. CDR3 residues: CASSEGTGVEAFF. The CDR3 nucleotides read TGTGCCAGCAGTGAAGGGACAGGAGTTGAAGCTTTCTTT.

This chain uses TRBV10-1 with TRBJ2-7; no clear D. Germline V lookup: CDR1 WNHNN, CDR2 SYGVQD (reference sequence). This CDR3 is built from 12 residues. Trimming removed 5 bases at V and 4 bases at J, with 9 bases between. This chain's CDR3 is CASSSTVYEQYF. Written as DNA, the CDR3 is TGCGCCAGCAGTAGCACGGTGTACGAGCAGTACTTC.